Sequencing of this T cell receptor (beta chain) was carried out in a study of T cells after yellow fever vaccination. Study results and caveats: Most clones from primary vaccination resurfaced after the booster (approximately 97% CD4, 70% to 90% CD8).

MiXCR, applied by TCRdb to the 5' RACE reads, yields one record per CDR3 protein. The data contain more than 450,000 distinct CDR3 sequences, 21% of them singletons. This clonotype was seen once. Its antigen is as yet unknown. The germline V gene encodes CDR1 SGDLS and CDR2 YYNGEE. The CDR3 totals 15 residues. Germline trimming cut 5 bases from V and 1 base from J; bases unmatched to any gene: 7. The rearrangement links TRBV9 to TRBJ2-3, with 7 bases fitting TRBD2. The sample consisted of PBMCs, taken about 20 days after the first yellow fever vaccination. This receptor was identified in a man aged 18 to 30 who received the YFV17D yellow fever vaccine. In DNA, the CDR3 is TGTGCCAGCAGTAAGGCGGGAGATGGCACAGATACGCAGTATTTT. Protein sequence: CASSKAGDGTDTQYF.